This TCR beta chain appears in the sequencing data of a study of T cell responses to AZD1222 COVID-19 vaccine. Study-level points and caveats: Spike as a whole was targeted by vaccine-associated CD4 TCRs, dominant at 160-218 and 743-854.

Generated by immunoSEQ multiplex PCR, the TCRdb table keeps only in-frame clones and is missing some. The table shows around 100,000 clones, with 80% to 90% occurring only once. In regard to this clone: Its target is unknown.

Germline V gene sequence: CDR1 SNHLY, CDR2 FYNNEI. Trimming removed 10 bases from V and 6 bases from J; junction bases left unmatched: 10. The CDR3 extends over 15 amino acids. This receptor was taken from an adult in good health. The rearrangement joins TRBV2 to TRBJ2-2; 11 bases are a match to TRBD2. The input for sequencing was peripheral blood, taken on day 0 of AZD1222 vaccination. This CDR3 is CATPVAGGEAGELFF. As DNA, the CDR3 is TGTGCCACGCCCGTAGCGGGGGGGGAGGCCGGGGAGCTGTTTTTT.